This TCR beta chain was identified in a study of T-cell reconstitution after alpha-beta-depleted transplantation in children. Construction of the TCRbeta library involved unique molecular identifiers. Using its own MiXCR run on the PCR reads, TCRdb lists one record per CDR3 protein. Of about 500,000 distinct CDR3 sequences listed, 30% to 35% were seen once; the top ten hold approximately 2.3%. J gave up 8 bases and V 2 bases, and 10 bases lay outside the gene matches. Looked up from germline, CDR1 is MNHEY and CDR2 is SVGEGT. The CDR3 spans 16 residues. Sample: PBMCs from the stem cell graft donor, taken from the stem cell graft. The receptor comes from a human donor who donated a stem cell graft to a child with aplastic anemia. J is TRBJ2-1 and V is TRBV6-2 or TRBV6-3; 9 bases are a match to TRBD1. CDR3 residues: CASSYQPGQGRDEQFF. The CDR3 DNA reads as TGTGCCAGCAGTTACCAACCGGGACAGGGTCGTGATGAGCAGTTCTTC.